These T cell receptor beta chains were read from a single sample in a study of blood T cell repertoires in COVID-19. Sequencing used immunoSEQ multiplex PCR; TCRdb keeps in-frame clones, though not all of them. The table includes a few hundred thousand clones, roughly nine tenths detected once. Sequencing used peripheral blood. The receptor source for this set is a man in his forties with acute or convalescent COVID-19. CDR3s include the opening cysteine and the closing phenylalanine or tryptophan. The D gene is left open where the match is weak. Size tells how often a clone was seen (once, few, many) or the class of an expanded clone, and some rows leave it out.

once,TRBJ2-1,-,TRBV13,CASSLGSGLDEQFF,TGTGCCAGCAGCTTAGGTTCGGGTCTAGACGAGCAGTTCTTC
-,TRBJ2-3,TRBD1,TRBV4-2,CASSQVMGQGADTQYF,TGTGCCAGCAGCCAAGTTATGGGACAGGGGGCAGATACGCAGTATTTT
few,TRBJ1-2,TRBD1,TRBV11-2,CASQITGGYGYTF,TGTGCCAGCCAAATTACAGGGGGCTATGGCTACACCTTC
few,TRBJ2-3,TRBD2,TRBV6-2/TRBV6-3,CASSYSSAGGYTDTQYF,TGTGCCAGCAGTTACTCGTCAGCGGGAGGGTACACAGATACGCAGTATTTT
-,TRBJ1-6,-,TRBV5-1,CASSLGRDNSPLHF,TGCGCCAGCAGCTTGGGCAGGGATAATTCACCCCTCCACTTT
-,TRBJ2-2,-,TRBV14,CASSLSGNTGELFF,TGTGCCAGCAGCCTGAGCGGGAACACCGGGGAGCTGTTTTTT
-,TRBJ1-2,-,TRBV28,CASRADYGYTF,TGTGCCAGCAGGGCGGACTATGGCTACACCTTC
-,TRBJ2-2,TRBD2,TRBV24-1,CATSDSGLAGEKVAGELFF,TGTGCCACCAGTGATTCGGGACTAGCGGGAGAAAAGGTCGCCGGGGAGCTGTTTTTT
-,TRBJ1-5,-,TRBV19,CASSQSPNQPQHF,TGTGCCAGTAGTCAATCCCCCAATCAGCCCCAGCATTTT
once,TRBJ2-7,TRBD1,TRBV5-1,CASSVGQGSGEQYF,TGCGCCAGCAGCGTAGGACAGGGTTCAGGCGAGCAGTACTTC
-,TRBJ1-3,-,TRBV3-1/TRBV3-2,CASSQGPDSFSGNTIYF,TGTGCCAGCAGCCAAGGGCCGGACAGCTTCTCTGGAAACACCATATATTTT
-,TRBJ2-7,TRBD1,TRBV30,CAWSGTGTGAEQYF,TGTGCCTGGAGTGGGACGGGGACAGGGGCCGAGCAGTACTTC
-,TRBJ1-4,TRBD1,TRBV5-1,CASSWTGARNEKLFF,TGCGCCAGCAGCTGGACAGGGGCGCGAAATGAAAAACTGTTTTTT
-,TRBJ2-7,TRBD2,TRBV20-1,CSPKRGYEQYF,TGCAGTCCCAAGCGGGGCTACGAGCAGTACTTC
-,TRBJ1-5,TRBD1,TRBV19,CASSLSGTANQPQHF,TGTGCCAGTAGTCTCTCCGGGACAGCAAATCAGCCCCAGCATTTT
-,TRBJ1-2,-,TRBV5-8,CASSLSIYYGYTF,TGTGCCAGCAGCTTGTCCATCTATTATGGCTACACCTTC
-,TRBJ1-1,-,TRBV4-1,CASSQKRGGNTEAFF,TGCGCCAGCAGCCAAAAAAGGGGAGGCAACACTGAAGCTTTCTTT
-,TRBJ1-2,TRBD1,TRBV28,CASSLGGQATLGYTF,TGTGCCAGCAGTTTGGGCGGACAGGCGACACTTGGCTACACCTTC
once,TRBJ2-1,TRBD2,TRBV7-9,CASSLGGTLPSYNEQFF,TGTGCCAGCAGCTTGGGAGGGACTCTGCCCTCCTACAATGAGCAGTTCTTC
once,TRBJ1-1,TRBD1,TRBV5-1,CASSKRTGRTEAFF,TGCGCCAGCAGCAAACGGACAGGGCGTACTGAAGCTTTCTTT
-,TRBJ2-7,-,TRBV9,CASSVDARPYEQYF,TGTGCCAGCAGCGTAGACGCCAGGCCCTACGAGCAGTACTTC
-,TRBJ1-6,-,TRBV4-2,CASSQDLMRDSPLHF,TGTGCCAGCAGCCAAGACTTGATGAGAGATTCACCCCTCCACTTT
-,TRBJ2-5,TRBD2,TRBV28,CASRGRLADQQETQYF,TGTGCCAGCAGGGGTAGACTAGCCGACCAACAAGAGACCCAGTACTTC
-,TRBJ2-3,-,TRBV27,CASSFEGGNTQYF,TGTGCCAGCAGTTTTGAAGGAGGTAATACGCAGTATTTT
-,TRBJ2-1,-,TRBV14,CASSQGGNNEQFF,TGTGCCAGCAGCCAAGGAGGGAATAATGAGCAGTTCTTC
once,TRBJ1-2,TRBD1,TRBV19,CASSIANTGDGYTF,TGTGCCAGTAGTATAGCAAATACAGGGGATGGCTACACCTTC
-,TRBJ1-5,TRBD1,TRBV28,CASSFYYWDRNGRNQPQHF,TGTGCCAGCAGTTTCTATTATTGGGACAGGAATGGTCGCAATCAGCCCCAGCATTTT
once,TRBJ2-1,-,TRBV5-4,CASRIIGQQNEQFF,TGTGCCAGCAGGATTATTGGACAGCAAAATGAGCAGTTCTTC
-,TRBJ2-1,TRBD2,TRBV28,CASRYLAGVNEQFF,TGTGCCAGCAGATACCTAGCGGGAGTAAATGAGCAGTTCTTC
-,TRBJ1-1,TRBD1,TRBV19,CASSPINRGPTEAFF,TGTGCCAGTAGTCCAATCAACAGGGGGCCCACTGAAGCTTTCTTT
-,TRBJ1-1,TRBD1,TRBV7-7,CASSPIQGPNTEAFF,TGTGCTAGCAGCCCGATACAGGGGCCCAACACTGAAGCTTTCTTT
-,TRBJ1-5,TRBD1,TRBV28,CASSTDRGFYWPQHF,TGTGCCAGCAGTACGGACAGGGGGTTTTATTGGCCCCAGCATTTT